The 11 T cell receptor beta chains below come from one sample, sequenced in a study of PD-1 blockade in classical Hodgkin lymphoma. Assay used: immunoSEQ multiplex PCR; TCRdb lists only in-frame clones, some missing. Among some 12,000 clones listed, 82% were seen once. Following autologous stem cell transplantation, relapse occurred in every patient, and exposure to brentuximab vedotin varied. The specimen comprised peripheral blood mononuclear cells (PBMCs), sampled before the second cycle of nivolumab. The receptors shown here come from a human donor with classical Hodgkin lymphoma.

This clone was counted a few times. The chain joins TRBV10-3 to TRBJ2-7; 8 nucleotides agree with TRBD2. Germline V gene sequence: CDR1 ENHRY, CDR2 SYGVKD. V dropped 8 bases and J dropped 4; count of bases not matched to a gene: 7. The CDR3 is made up of 13 amino acids. CDR3 region: CAIAPGLEYEQYF. In DNA form, the CDR3 reads TGTGCCATCGCCCCGGGACTAGAATACGAGCAGTACTTC.

The chain couples TRBV4-3 to TRBJ2-5; no clear D gene. CDR1 and CDR2 (germline): LGHNA, YSLEER. The CDR3 is 16 residues long. The V and J ends lost 0 bases and 0 bases respectively, with 11 bases between them. CDR3 loop: CASSQDPRAYQETQYF. CDR3 coding DNA: TGCGCCAGCAGCCAAGATCCAAGGGCGTACCAAGAGACCCAGTACTTC.

The V call is TRBV7-8, the J call TRBJ2-1; D is ambiguous. Trimming removed 5 bases at V and 6 bases at J, with 11 bases between. The CDR3 has 13 residues. In germline, CDR1 is SGHVS, CDR2 FQNEAQ. For the CDR3, the DNA is TGTGCCAGCAGCCTTCGAGCAGGCAATGAGCAGTTCTTC. Residues: CASSLRAGNEQFF. Full variable domain (remainder filled in from reference TRBV7-8 and TRBJ2-1): GAGVSQSPRYKVAKRGQDVALRCDPISGHVSLFWYQQALGQGPEFLTYFQNEAQLDKSGLPSDRFFAERPEGSVSTLKIQRTQQEDSAVYLCASSLRAGNEQFFGPGTRLTVL.

V is TRBV6-4 and J is TRBJ1-1; perhaps TRBD1 as D (5 bases). Germline lookup yields CDR1 MRHNA and CDR2 SNTAGT. Trimming cost V 4 bases and J 5 bases, with 14 bases left between them. There are 14 residues in the CDR3. The CDR3 DNA sequence: TGTGCCAGCAGTGCCAACACAGGTGGGACTGAAGCTTTCTTT. Translation: CASSANTGGTEAFF.

This clone has just a few counts. V gene TRBV7-2 combines with J gene TRBJ1-1; no reliable D call. Trimming removed 4 bases from V and 2 bases from J, with 20 bases in between. The germline V gene has CDR1 SGHTA and CDR2 FQGNSA. The CDR3 contains 17 residues. The CDR3 DNA follows: TGTGCCAGCAGCTCGCCCCTTTTAGGACGGATAAACACTGAAGCTTTCTTT. Protein: CASSSPLLGRINTEAFF.

J is TRBJ2-5 and V is TRBV7-9, with a tentative D call TRBD1 (6 bases). Trimming shortened V by 0 bases and J by 4 bases, and 21 bases separated the two germline ends. This CDR3 has 18 amino acids. Per the germline V gene, CDR1 is SEHNR and CDR2 is FQNEAQ (reference sequence). The CDR3 bases are TGTGCCAGCAGCTTAGCCCAGAGGTTTGGGGGCCCCCGAGAGACCCAGTACTTC. Translated, it gives CASSLAQRFGGPRETQYF.

This chain connects TRBV2 to TRBJ2-3; D unresolved. CDR3 length: 15 residues. Deletions cut 7 bases from V and 2 bases from J, with 16 bases between. CDR1 is SNHLY, CDR2 FYNNEI, per germline. CDR3 sequence reads: CASKGIRVNTDTQYF. The DNA for the CDR3 is TGTGCCAGCAAAGGGATTAGGGTGAACACAGATACGCAGTATTTT. The full variable domain, rest sourced from reference TRBV2 and TRBJ2-3, is EPEVTQTPSHQVTQMGQEVILRCVPISNHLYFYWYRQILGQKVEFLVSFYNNEISEKSEIFDDQFSVERPDGSNFTLKIRSTKLEDSAMYFCASKGIRVNTDTQYFGPGTRLTVL.

The gene calls are TRBV7-2 and TRBJ2-5; possibly TRBD2 for D (5 bases). Trimming left V 0 bases short and J 4 bases short, with 15 bases between. The CDR3 has 16 amino acids. Germline CDR1 and CDR2: SGHTA and FQGNSA. This CDR3 is CASSLAGAATVETQYF. The CDR3 coding sequence is TGTGCCAGCAGCTTAGCGGGAGCCGCAACGGTAGAGACCCAGTACTTC.

The genes are TRBV7-2 and TRBJ1-1; no reliable D call. This CDR3 spans 13 amino acids. Trimming pared 1 base from V and 0 bases from J, leaving 3 bases between. Germline CDR1 SGHTA, CDR2 FQGNSA. The CDR3 DNA reads TGTGCCAGCAGCTTAGAGATGAACACTGAAGCTTTCTTT. Translating gives CASSLEMNTEAFF.

The chain uses TRBV7-8 and TRBJ2-5, with 10 bases aligning to TRBD1. V shed 1 base and J 5 bases; nucleotides not matched to a gene: 10. The CDR3 has 17 residues. Germline V lookup: CDR1 SGHVS, CDR2 FQNEAQ. The CDR3 DNA reads TGTGCCAGCAGCTTAGAGGAATTGGGACAGGGGCAGGAGACCCAGTACTTC. It yields the protein CASSLEELGQGQETQYF.

The chain recombines TRBV28 with TRBJ1-1; perhaps TRBD1 as D (5 bases). The CDR3 runs to 14 residues. Germline V gene data show CDR1 as MDHEN and CDR2 as SYDVKM. Trimming shortened V by 1 base and J by 4 bases, and 10 bases separated the two germline ends. The CDR3 is CASSLYGGGTEAFF. CDR3 bases: TGTGCCAGCAGTTTATACGGGGGAGGCACTGAAGCTTTCTTT.